The rows below give T cell receptor beta chains drawn from one sample of a study of CD8 T cells in Susac syndrome. In TCRdb, the immunoSEQ multiplex PCR reads were re-called with MiXCR into one record per CDR3 protein. The sample lists about 300,000 distinct CDR3 sequences, roughly 85% occurring once. The sequenced material came from CD8+ T cells from PBMCs. The receptors stem from a human donor with multiple sclerosis. Each CDR3 is given with its conserved first and last residue. Fields, in order: clone size, D gene, V gene, J gene, CDR3 protein, CDR3 DNA. D genes are given only for firm matches. Clone size, where shown, is once, few, many, or a class for clones that have expanded.

clone size: NA; D gene: TRBD1; V gene: TRBV28; J gene: TRBJ1-2; CDR3 protein: CASSTQTGGADYGYTF; CDR3 DNA: TGTGCCAGCAGTACCCAGACAGGGGGCGCGGACTATGGCTACACCTTC
clone size: NA; D gene: TRBD1; V gene: TRBV6-1; J gene: TRBJ2-6; CDR3 protein: CASSRPGTAGANVLTF; CDR3 DNA: TGTGCCAGCAGTAGACCGGGGACAGCCGGGGCCAACGTCCTGACTTTC
clone size: NA; D gene: NA; V gene: TRBV20-1; J gene: TRBJ2-3; CDR3 protein: CTPYDSTDTQYF; CDR3 DNA: TGCACCCCCTACGATAGCACAGATACGCAGTATTTT
clone size: NA; D gene: NA; V gene: TRBV2; J gene: TRBJ2-7; CDR3 protein: CASSEGVGTYEQYF; CDR3 DNA: TGTGCCAGCAGTGAAGGGGTCGGAACCTACGAGCAGTACTTC
clone size: NA; D gene: NA; V gene: TRBV19; J gene: TRBJ2-7; CDR3 protein: CASSRRPSYEQYF; CDR3 DNA: TGTGCCAGTAGCCGCAGGCCTTCCTACGAGCAGTACTTC
clone size: NA; D gene: NA; V gene: TRBV19; J gene: TRBJ2-3; CDR3 protein: CASSRVSRDTQYF; CDR3 DNA: TGTGCCAGTAGTAGGGTCAGTCGAGATACGCAGTATTTT
clone size: NA; D gene: NA; V gene: TRBV28; J gene: TRBJ1-6; CDR3 protein: CASTFPGPYNSPLHF; CDR3 DNA: TGTGCCAGCACTTTTCCGGGACCCTATAATTCACCCCTCCACTTT
clone size: NA; D gene: NA; V gene: TRBV27; J gene: TRBJ1-1; CDR3 protein: CASIGSGSGNTEAFF; CDR3 DNA: TGTGCCAGCATCGGGAGCGGGTCGGGGAACACTGAAGCTTTCTTT
clone size: once; D gene: TRBD2; V gene: TRBV29-1; J gene: TRBJ2-3; CDR3 protein: CSAERTSGTDTQYF; CDR3 DNA: TGCAGCGCAGAGAGGACTAGCGGCACAGATACGCAGTATTTT
clone size: NA; D gene: NA; V gene: TRBV20-1; J gene: TRBJ2-7; CDR3 protein: CSARDPGVGPYEQYF; CDR3 DNA: TGCAGTGCTAGAGACCCGGGAGTTGGACCCTACGAGCAGTACTTC
clone size: NA; D gene: NA; V gene: TRBV6-1; J gene: TRBJ1-5; CDR3 protein: CTSSRPRHGRQPQHF; CDR3 DNA: TGTACCAGCTCCCGACCCAGGCACGGGCGTCAGCCCCAGCATTTT
clone size: NA; D gene: NA; V gene: TRBV7-9; J gene: TRBJ2-7; CDR3 protein: CASSSTFSGTATYEQYF; CDR3 DNA: TGTGCCAGCAGCAGTACCTTTTCCGGGACTGCAACCTACGAGCAGTACTTC
clone size: NA; D gene: NA; V gene: TRBV13; J gene: TRBJ2-2; CDR3 protein: CASSLFRAGELFF; CDR3 DNA: TGTGCCAGCAGCTTATTTCGCGCCGGGGAGCTGTTTTTT